Below, 10 T cell receptor beta chains from the same sample are listed, as sequenced in a study of T cell repertoires in cytomegalovirus infection. No antigen is known for these receptors. TCRdb called the reads again in MiXCR, with one record for every CDR3 protein. The table shows 650,000 to 900,000 distinct CDR3 sequences, with approximately 29% occurring only once. Here the sequenced sample was cultured CD8+ T cells from PBMCs, taken from culture after CMV antigen stimulation. Every receptor here comes from a human donor in good health (CMV status not recorded). Some clones in this sample may be carry-over from other donors' samples.

Regarding this clonotype: A much larger clone sits a single nucleotide away, making a read error possible. The genes are TRBV7-6 and TRBJ1-2, with 7 bases matching TRBD1. Germline CDR1 reads SGHVS; CDR2 reads FNYEAQ. The CDR3 loop spans 13 amino acids. As DNA, the CDR3 is TGTGTCAGCAGCGCAGGGGGTGCAAATGGCTACACCTTC. Its protein product is CVSSAGGANGYTF.

The chain has TRBV13 and TRBJ1-3; no firm D call. CDR1 and CDR2 (germline): PRHDT, FYEKMQ (reference sequence). The CDR3 contains 12 residues. The V gene lost 4 bases and the J gene lost 8 bases, with 9 bases spanning the gap. The CDR3 DNA reads TGTGCCAGCAGCTCTGTCCGGGACACCATATATTTT. Translation gives CASSSVRDTIYF.

The V call is TRBV24-1, the J call TRBJ2-2; TRBD1 matches at 9 bases. V was pared by 1 base and J by 5 bases, with 4 bases of the junction left unmatched. The germline V gene encodes CDR1 KGHDR and CDR2 SFDVKD. This CDR3 region has 16 residues. The CDR3 protein is CATSDLQGAATGELFF. In DNA form, the CDR3 reads TGTGCCACCAGTGATTTACAGGGGGCGGCGACCGGGGAGCTGTTTTTT.

With respect to this clonotype: Relative to the germline gene, one junction end is altered; a read error may explain this. The chain couples TRBV4-3 to TRBJ2-1, with D maybe TRBD1 (6 bases). Germline CDR1 reads LGHNA; CDR2 reads YSLEER. This CDR3 has 13 residues. CDR3 residues: CAGSFRGGNEQFF. In nucleotides, the CDR3 is TGCGCCGGCAGCTTCAGGGGTGGGAATGAGCAGTTCTTC.

The V and J genes are TRBV11-3 and TRBJ1-1; D is undetermined. Trimming took 5 bases from V and 3 from J, leaving 10 bases between them. In germline, CDR1 is SGHNT, CDR2 YENEEA. The CDR3 totals 13 residues. CDR3 residues: CASSPSGHTEAFF. In DNA, the CDR3 is TGTGCCAGCAGCCCATCTGGCCACACTGAAGCTTTCTTT.

As regards this clonotype: Its ends do not fully match the called genes, so a read error is possible. This chain uses TRBV19 with TRBJ1-5, with TRBD1 as a possible D gene (5 bases). CDR1 is LNHDA, CDR2 SQIVND, per germline (reference sequence). The length of the CDR3 is 16 residues. CDR3 amino acids: CTSSTWGILSNQPQHF. The CDR3 coding sequence is TGTACCAGTAGTACATGGGGGATACTTAGCAATCAGCCCCAGCATTTT.

The chain is built from TRBV20-1 and TRBJ1-6; D unclear. Germline lookup yields CDR1 DFQATT and CDR2 SNEGSKA (reference sequence). V lost 3 bases, J lost 11 bases, and 8 bases lay in between. The CDR3 is made up of 11 amino acids. Written as DNA, the CDR3 is TGCAGTGCTAGTGATGGGACACCCCTCCACTTT. This codes for CSASDGTPLHF.

This clonotype was counted once. The germline gene is not matched at one end of the junction; a read error may be the cause. This chain joins TRBV6-2 or TRBV6-3 and TRBJ1-4; tentatively, D is TRBD1 (5 bases). The V gene's germline CDR1 is MNHEY and CDR2 SVGEGT. The CDR3 consists of 14 residues. The CDR3 DNA is TGTACCAGCAGCCTTGAACCGGGACGTGAGGAACTGTTTTTT. Its protein is CTSSLEPGREELFF.

This clonotype appeared many times. The V and J genes are TRBV9 and TRBJ1-5; D is ambiguous. The CDR3 sequence is 14 residues long. V lost 5 bases and J 0 bases, leaving 9 bases between the germline ends. Germline V CDR1 and CDR2: SGDLS, YYNGEE. The CDR3 DNA follows: TGTGCCAGCAGTGTTGACGGTAGCAATCAGCCCCAGCATTTT. It translates to CASSVDGSNQPQHF.

This clonotype came up many times. The chain is built from TRBV6-5 and TRBJ2-5, with D unresolved. CDR1 is MNHEY and CDR2 is SVGAGI in the germline V gene. CDR3 length equals 13 residues. With 5 bases removed from V and 2 bases from J, the gap between germline ends came to 9 bases. CDR3 region: CASSSQGQETQYF. The CDR3 DNA sequence: TGTGCCAGCAGTAGTCAAGGGCAAGAGACCCAGTACTTC.